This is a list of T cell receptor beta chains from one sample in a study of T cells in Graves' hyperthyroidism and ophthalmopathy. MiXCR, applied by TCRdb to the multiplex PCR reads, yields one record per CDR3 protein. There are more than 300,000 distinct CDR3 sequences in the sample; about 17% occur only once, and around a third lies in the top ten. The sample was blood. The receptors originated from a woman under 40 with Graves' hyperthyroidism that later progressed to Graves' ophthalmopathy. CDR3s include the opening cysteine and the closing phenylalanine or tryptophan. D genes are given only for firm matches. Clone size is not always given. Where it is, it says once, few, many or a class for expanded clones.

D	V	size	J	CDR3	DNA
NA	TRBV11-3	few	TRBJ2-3	CASSRGNTQYF	TGTGCCAGCAGCCGAGGGAATACGCAGTATTTT
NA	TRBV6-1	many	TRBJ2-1	CASSTRGADGRTEQFF	TGTGCCAGCAGTACCCGGGGAGCCGACGGGAGAACTGAGCAGTTCTTC
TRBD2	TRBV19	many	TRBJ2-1	CASSMTSGRFSYNEQFF	TGTGCCAGTAGTATGACTAGCGGGAGGTTCTCCTACAATGAGCAGTTCTTC
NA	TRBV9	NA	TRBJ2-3	CASSVWEVGNTQYF	TGTGCCAGCAGCGTATGGGAGGTGGGAAATACGCAGTATTTT
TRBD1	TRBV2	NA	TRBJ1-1	CASSGDRGLGTEAFF	TGTGCCAGCAGTGGAGACAGGGGGTTAGGCACTGAAGCTTTCTTT
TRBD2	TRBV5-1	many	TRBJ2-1	CASSLLAGVGNEQFF	TGCGCCAGCAGCCTCCTAGCGGGAGTAGGGAATGAGCAGTTCTTC
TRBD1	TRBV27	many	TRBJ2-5	CASSLTTGGWQETQYF	TGTGCCAGCAGTTTAACGACAGGGGGATGGCAAGAGACCCAGTACTTC
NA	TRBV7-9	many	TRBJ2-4	CASSLGRTKNIQYF	TGTGCCAGCAGCTTGGGGCGGACCAAAAACATTCAGTACTTC
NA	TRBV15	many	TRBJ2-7	CATSRGNTYEQYF	TGTGCCACCAGCAGAGGAAATACCTACGAGCAGTACTTC
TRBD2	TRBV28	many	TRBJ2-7	CASSFLAGVYEQYF	TGTGCCAGCAGTTTCTTAGCGGGAGTCTACGAGCAGTACTTC
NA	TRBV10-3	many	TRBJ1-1	CAISAEGRNTEAFF	TGTGCCATCAGTGCGGAGGGGAGGAACACTGAAGCTTTCTTT
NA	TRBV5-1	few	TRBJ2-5	CASSLTAVGETQYF	TGCGCCAGCAGCTTGACGGCTGTTGGAGAGACCCAGTACTTC
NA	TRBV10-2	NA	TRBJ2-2	CASSWVTSGELFF	TGCGCCAGCAGTTGGGTTACCTCCGGGGAGCTGTTTTTT
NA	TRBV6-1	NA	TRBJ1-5	CASRRGGGLLSNQPQHF	TGTGCCAGCAGAAGGGGAGGGGGACTTCTTAGCAATCAGCCCCAGCATTTT
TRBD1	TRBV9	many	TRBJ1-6	CASSGGQNSPLHF	TGTGCCAGCAGCGGGGGACAGAATTCACCCCTCCACTTT
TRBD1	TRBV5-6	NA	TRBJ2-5	CASSPTDRDETQYF	TGTGCCAGCAGCCCCACCGACAGGGATGAGACCCAGTACTTC
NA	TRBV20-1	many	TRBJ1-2	CSAPGAGVDYGYTF	TGCAGTGCCCCGGGGGCAGGAGTTGACTATGGCTACACCTTC
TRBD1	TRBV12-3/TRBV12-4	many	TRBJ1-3	CASRGTGWIGNTIYF	TGTGCCAGCAGGGGGACAGGATGGATTGGAAACACCATATATTTT
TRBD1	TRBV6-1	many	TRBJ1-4	CASIPGTGGVGNEKLFF	TGTGCCAGCATCCCCGGGACAGGGGGTGTAGGTAATGAAAAACTGTTTTTT
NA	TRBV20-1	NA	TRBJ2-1	CSARKGTGTFDEQFF	TGCAGTGCTAGGAAGGGGACTGGGACTTTCGATGAGCAGTTCTTC
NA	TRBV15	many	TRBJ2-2	CATSTKGVLNTGELFF	TGTGCCACCAGCACCAAAGGGGTATTGAACACCGGGGAGCTGTTTTTT
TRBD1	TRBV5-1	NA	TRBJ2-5	CASSPEQGAGETQYF	TGCGCCAGCAGCCCAGAACAGGGGGCAGGGGAGACCCAGTACTTC
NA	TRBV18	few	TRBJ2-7	CAIQQIGYEQYF	TGTGCCATCCAACAAATAGGCTACGAGCAGTACTTC
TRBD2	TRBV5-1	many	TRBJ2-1	CASSLSGDYSYNEQFF	TGCGCCAGCAGCTTGTCCGGGGACTACTCCTACAATGAGCAGTTCTTC
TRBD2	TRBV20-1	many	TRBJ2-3	CSATSGRHADTQYF	TGCAGTGCTACCAGCGGGAGACATGCAGATACGCAGTATTTT
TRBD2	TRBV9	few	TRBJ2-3	CASSAHLAGDSTDTQYF	TGTGCCAGCAGCGCCCATCTAGCGGGGGATAGCACAGATACGCAGTATTTT
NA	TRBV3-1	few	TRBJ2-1	CASRSQGKGNEQFF	TGTGCCAGCAGATCACAGGGAAAGGGAAATGAGCAGTTCTTC